Listed below are T cell receptor beta chains from one sample, sequenced in a study of T cell responses to AZD1222 COVID-19 vaccine. The table came from immunoSEQ multiplex PCR; TCRdb's copy has only in-frame clones and leaves some out. The table lists approximately 120,000 clones, approximately 87% of them singletons. Material: peripheral blood, obtained on day 0 of AZD1222 vaccination. The receptors shown here come from an adult in good health. The CDR3 runs from the conserved cysteine through the conserved F or W. D genes are given only for firm matches. The size of a clone is reported for some rows only, either as once, few or many, or as a class for expanded clones.

d_gene	v_gene	abundance	j_gene	CDR3aa	CDR3nt
-	TRBV30	-	TRBJ1-2	CAWKSRFNYGYTF	TGTGCCTGGAAGAGCAGATTTAACTATGGCTACACCTTC
TRBD1	TRBV6-5	-	TRBJ1-2	CASRGQGSYGYTF	TGTGCCAGCAGAGGACAGGGGTCCTATGGCTACACCTTC
-	TRBV24-1	-	TRBJ1-2	CATSAGTSYSYGYTF	TGTGCCACCAGTGCGGGAACATCCTATTCCTATGGCTACACCTTC
-	TRBV7-2	-	TRBJ2-7	CASSLFPGSYEQYF	TGTGCCAGCAGCTTATTTCCGGGCTCCTACGAGCAGTACTTC
-	TRBV19	once	TRBJ1-6	CASSEGAFNSPLHF	TGTGCCAGTAGTGAAGGCGCCTTTAATTCACCCCTCCACTTT
-	TRBV28	-	TRBJ2-3	CASSSRQVGTDTQYF	TGTGCCAGCAGTTCTCGACAGGTTGGCACAGATACGCAGTATTTT
-	TRBV6-1	-	TRBJ1-4	CASSEGPGRKEKLFF	TGTGCCAGCAGTGAAGGTCCAGGGAGAAAAGAAAAACTGTTTTTT
-	TRBV11-2	-	TRBJ2-7	CASMEHLGGLSSYEQYF	TGTGCCAGCATGGAACACCTGGGCGGGTTGAGCTCCTACGAGCAGTACTTC
TRBD1	TRBV5-5	-	TRBJ2-1	CASSLNPGQGFSYNEQFF	TGTGCCAGCAGCCTTAACCCGGGACAGGGTTTCTCCTACAATGAGCAGTTCTTC
-	TRBV29-1	-	TRBJ1-2	CSAGQATYGYTF	TGCAGCGCAGGGCAGGCCACCTATGGCTACACCTTC
TRBD1	TRBV4-3	few	TRBJ2-2	CASSHTTDRRNTGELFF	TGCGCCAGCAGCCACACAACGGACAGGAGGAACACCGGGGAGCTGTTTTTT
-	TRBV6-5	-	TRBJ1-1	CASPTGYPANTEAFF	TGTGCCAGTCCTACAGGTTACCCCGCGAACACTGAAGCTTTCTTT
-	TRBV6-5	-	TRBJ2-1	CASRITGTRRNEQFF	TGTGCCAGCAGGATCACCGGGACGAGGCGCAATGAGCAGTTCTTC
-	TRBV7-2	-	TRBJ2-7	CASSLARGSLGYEQYF	TGTGCCAGCAGCTTAGCGAGGGGCTCCTTGGGCTACGAGCAGTACTTC
TRBD2	TRBV11-2	-	TRBJ2-3	CASSSGLAGGDTQYF	TGTGCCAGCAGCTCGGGACTAGCGGGAGGAGATACGCAGTATTTT
TRBD1	TRBV5-4	-	TRBJ1-2	CASSITGVYGYTF	TGTGCCAGCAGCATAACAGGGGTCTATGGCTACACCTTC
-	TRBV28	-	TRBJ1-2	CASSFGKGYTF	TGTGCCAGCAGTTTCGGAAAGGGCTACACCTTC
TRBD2	TRBV7-2	-	TRBJ2-1	CASRKGLAGVGVSYNEQFF	TGTGCCAGCAGAAAGGGACTAGCGGGAGTGGGGGTCTCCTACAATGAGCAGTTCTTC
TRBD1	TRBV19	-	TRBJ1-5	CASSIDWGTGQGRSNQPQHF	TGTGCCAGTAGTATAGATTGGGGGACGGGACAGGGTAGAAGCAATCAGCCCCAGCATTTT
TRBD2	TRBV18	-	TRBJ2-1	CASSPLLAAYNEQFF	TGTGCCAGCTCACCACTTCTAGCGGCCTACAATGAGCAGTTCTTC
-	TRBV18	-	TRBJ1-2	CAGSPLESYGYTF	TGTGCCGGCTCACCACTAGAAAGCTATGGCTACACCTTC
-	TRBV6-2/TRBV6-3	-	TRBJ2-7	CASSGMGHEQYF	TGTGCCAGCAGTGGAATGGGCCACGAGCAGTACTTC
-	TRBV6-1	-	TRBJ1-3	CASSALTSLRGNTIYF	TGTGCCAGCAGTGCCTTAACATCACTGAGAGGAAACACCATATATTTT
TRBD1	TRBV6-2/TRBV6-3	-	TRBJ2-3	CASSEDRGWADTQYF	TGTGCCAGCAGTGAGGACAGGGGATGGGCAGATACGCAGTATTTT
-	TRBV6-2/TRBV6-3	-	TRBJ1-4	CASSRRTGNEKLFF	TGTGCCAGCAGTCGACGGACTGGGAATGAAAAACTGTTTTTT
-	TRBV4-2	-	TRBJ2-2	CASSQEHSAGNTGELFF	TGTGCCAGCAGCCAAGAGCATTCGGCTGGGAACACCGGGGAGCTGTTTTTT
TRBD1	TRBV9	-	TRBJ2-2	CASSVVVGGAYTGELFF	TGTGCCAGCAGCGTAGTGGTAGGGGGCGCGTACACCGGGGAGCTGTTTTTT